These T cell receptor beta chains were read from a single sample in a study of naive and memory T cell subsets. TCRdb reprocessed the UMI-ligation and nested PCR reads via MiXCR and lists one record per CDR3 protein. The data hold 120,000 to 150,000 distinct CDR3 sequences, with 20% to 25% observed a single time. The specimen was naive CD4+ T cells from blood. These receptors originate from a human donor in good health. Both conserved end residues are part of each CDR3. A D gene is named only where the DNA matches it firmly. Size is omitted from some rows. Given values are once, few, many or a class for expanded clones.

>few|TRBJ1-5|TRBV24-1|.
CATSDRGVGGSNQPQHF
TGTGCCACCAGTGACCGAGGTGTGGGCGGGAGCAATCAGCCCCAGCATTTT
>.|TRBJ1-4|TRBV7-2|.
CASSSPGAGAEKLFF
TGTGCCAGCAGCTCCCCCGGGGCCGGGGCAGAAAAACTGTTTTTT
>many|TRBJ2-5|TRBV19|.
CASALGETQYF
TGTGCCAGCGCCTTAGGGGAGACCCAGTACTTC
>few|TRBJ2-4|TRBV20-1|.
CSARGPPYSKNIQYF
TGCAGTGCTAGAGGGCCACCCTATTCCAAAAACATTCAGTACTTC
>few|TRBJ2-6|TRBV7-2|TRBD2
CASSLGGGSGANVLTF
TGTGCCAGCAGCTTAGGGGGGGGCTCTGGGGCCAACGTCCTGACTTTC
>.|TRBJ2-2|TRBV6-1|TRBD1
CASSPRAGTGAGELFF
TGTGCCAGCAGTCCCAGAGCCGGGACAGGGGCCGGGGAGCTGTTTTTT
>many|TRBJ2-2|TRBV12-3/TRBV12-4|.
CASSLGQGGTGELFF
TGTGCCAGCAGTCTCGGTCAGGGAGGAACCGGGGAGCTGTTTTTT
>.|TRBJ2-5|TRBV7-9|.
CASSLRGPRETQYF
TGTGCCAGCAGCTTAAGGGGCCCGCGGGAGACCCAGTACTTC
>few|TRBJ2-1|TRBV5-1|TRBD2
CASSLGTSGGSYNEQFF
TGCGCCAGCAGCCTGGGGACTAGCGGGGGCTCCTACAATGAGCAGTTCTTC
>few|TRBJ1-2|TRBV4-2|TRBD1
CASSQVGGPANYGYTF
TGTGCCAGCAGCCAAGTAGGGGGCCCCGCTAACTATGGCTACACCTTC
>.|TRBJ1-1|TRBV18|.
CASSSTVNTEAFF
TGTGCCAGCTCATCGACAGTGAACACTGAAGCTTTCTTT
>few|TRBJ2-7|TRBV7-9|.
CASSLVTGTYEQYF
TGTGCCAGCAGCTTAGTCACAGGGACCTACGAGCAGTACTTC
>.|TRBJ2-1|TRBV6-6|TRBD2
CASSRTRFNEQFF
TGTGCCAGCAGTCGGACTAGATTCAATGAGCAGTTCTTC
>.|TRBJ1-4|TRBV5-1|.
CASSLDIGDEKLFF
TGCGCCAGCAGCTTGGATATAGGAGATGAAAAACTGTTTTTT
>.|TRBJ2-2|TRBV20-1|.
CSARESGLNTGELFF
TGCAGTGCTAGGGAGAGCGGGCTGAACACCGGGGAGCTGTTTTTT
>.|TRBJ1-3|TRBV5-1|.
CASSLVAGSGNTIYF
TGCGCCAGCAGCCTGGTCGCGGGGTCTGGAAACACCATATATTTT
>few|TRBJ2-1|TRBV5-1|TRBD2
CASSLGLAGGLLEQFF
TGCGCCAGCAGCTTGGGACTAGCGGGAGGCCTTCTTGAGCAGTTCTTC
>many|TRBJ2-7|TRBV7-9|TRBD1
CASSHTRDRGEQYF
TGTGCCAGCAGCCATACCCGGGACAGGGGCGAGCAGTACTTC
>.|TRBJ1-2|TRBV20-1|.
CSATGVAGYTF
TGCAGTGCTACAGGGGTCGCTGGCTACACCTTC
>few|TRBJ2-7|TRBV3-1|.
CASSQGRLAEQYF
TGTGCCAGCAGCCAGGGACGTCTAGCCGAGCAGTACTTC
>few|TRBJ2-7|TRBV20-1|.
CSAKERTEQYF
TGCAGTGCTAAGGAGCGTACGGAGCAGTACTTC